These 5 T cell receptor beta chains originate from one sample sequenced in a study of blood T cell repertoires in COVID-19. Profiling relied on immunoSEQ multiplex PCR, and the TCRdb table lists in-frame clones only, not all of them. This repertoire shows 70,000 to 95,000 clones, about 82% found once; its top ten account for about a sixth. Sample: peripheral blood. All receptors derive from a man older than 75 with active or convalescent COVID-19.

V is TRBV30 and J is TRBJ1-2, with D possibly matching TRBD1 (5 bases). The CDR3 is made up of 14 amino acids. V shed 0 bases and J shed 6 bases, with 14 bases lying between them. Per the germline V gene, CDR1 is GTSNPN and CDR2 is SVGIG (reference sequence). DNA of the CDR3: TGTGCCTGGAGTGTTGGGGTCTCGGGGGATGGCTACACCTTC. The encoded protein is CAWSVGVSGDGYTF. The full variable domain, its missing parts supplied by reference TRBV30 and TRBJ1-2, is SQTIHQWPATLVQPVGSPLSLECTVEGTSNPNLYWYRQAAGRGLQLLFYSVGIGQISSEVPQNLSASRPQDRQFILSSKKLLLSDSGFYLCAWSVGVSGDGYTFGSGTRLTVV.

CDR3 nucleotides: TGTGCCAGCAGTGAAGACGGAGGAATCAATTCACCCCTCCACTTT. This sequence encodes CASSEDGGINSPLHF. The chain uses TRBV6-1 and TRBJ1-6; D gene uncertain. V lost 1 base and J 7 bases, leaving 11 bases between the germline ends. The CDR3 length is 15 residues. Germline-derived CDR1 and CDR2 are MNHNS and SASEGT.

This chain uses TRBV24-1 with TRBJ1-2; tentative D call: TRBD1 (6 bases). This CDR3 is built from 12 residues. With 3 bases removed from V and 12 bases from J, the gap between germline ends came to 13 bases. The germline V gene encodes CDR1 KGHDR and CDR2 SFDVKD. As DNA, the CDR3 is TGTGCCACCAGTGATCCACAGGGTTATAACACCTTC. Translated: CATSDPQGYNTF.

The V and J genes are TRBV19 and TRBJ2-3, with 8 nucleotides matching TRBD1. Germline V gene lookup returns CDR1 LNHDA and CDR2 SQIVND (reference sequence). CDR3 length equals 16 residues. The J segment lost 1 base and the V segment lost 4 bases, leaving 7 bases of the junction unmatched. The CDR3 DNA reads as TGTGCCAGTAGTAGACGGACAGGGCTGGGCACAGATACGCAGTATTTT. Translating gives CASSRRTGLGTDTQYF.

The chain recombines TRBV20-1 with TRBJ2-3; no reliable D call. V lost 4 bases, J lost 3 bases, and 5 bases lay in between. The germline V gene encodes CDR1 DFQATT and CDR2 SNEGSKA (reference sequence). The CDR3 consists of 11 residues. The DNA of the CDR3 is TGCAGTGCTATTATTACAGATACGCAGTATTTT. Amino acids: CSAIITDTQYF.